The clone carrying this TCR beta chain was seen only once. Its target is not known. The data belong to a study of CD8+CD57+ T cells in acquired aplastic anemia. Study-level information: The study obtained an average of about 3.4 ug of DNA from sorted CD4+ and CD8+ cells. Overall study findings and caveats: There were roughly 30 CD8+ CDR3 sequences that occurred in both patients and controls.

Sequencing involved patients with CD8+CD57+ cell expansion previously shown by flow cytometry. Each of the patients presented with severe acquired aplastic anemia. The template for TCR beta VDJ and CDR3 sequence profiling was genomic DNA. TCRdb reanalysed the reads using MiXCR and keeps one entry per CDR3 protein. The sample has 150,000 to 200,000 distinct CDR3 sequences, 48% seen once. This CDR3 spans 12 amino acids. CDR1 is SGHKS and CDR2 is YYEKEE in the germline V gene (reference sequence). The V end was cut by 4 bases, the J end by 6 bases, with 9 bases between. The V and J genes are TRBV5-5 and TRBJ2-3; D is perhaps TRBD2 (5 bases). This TCR came from a human donor with aplastic anemia. Material for sequencing was sorted CD4+, CD8+, or CD8+CD57+ T cells (not recorded which) from PBMCs. CDR3 in DNA: TGTGCCAGCAGCCAAACTAGGGATACGCAGTATTTT. This gives the protein CASSQTRDTQYF.